The 12 T cell receptor beta chains below come from one sample, sequenced in a study of T cells in Graves' hyperthyroidism and ophthalmopathy. Amplification yielded TCR beta CDR3 regions, with RNA transcripts as the source. During a first-round RT-PCR of the TCR CDR3, the HTBI primer set was used. TCRdb fed the multiplex PCR reads into MiXCR, producing one record per CDR3 protein. In the table there are approximately 870,000 distinct CDR3 sequences, more than 30% of which are singletons. Input material: blood. Receptors were obtained from a man younger than 35 with Graves' hyperthyroidism.

This clonotype was observed a few times. The rearrangement uses TRBV27 and TRBJ1-5; no clear D. The CDR3 has 14 amino acids. Trimming took 6 bases from V and 7 from J, leaving 16 bases between them. The germline gives CDR1 MNHEY, CDR2 SMNVEV (reference sequence). In DNA, the CDR3 is TGTGCCAGCAGCTTCTCGGGTGAAATCCAGCCCCAGCATTTT. Its protein product is CASSFSGEIQPQHF.

The rearrangement joins TRBV9 to TRBJ2-2; D possibly matches TRBD1 or TRBD2 (5 bases each). The CDR3 consists of 13 residues. V lost 5 bases, J lost 7 bases, and 12 bases lay in between. Germline lookup yields CDR1 SGDLS and CDR2 YYNGEE. CDR3 region: CASSSQGVGELFF. The CDR3 DNA is TGTGCCAGCAGTTCTCAGGGAGTCGGGGAGCTGTTTTTT.

As concerns this clonotype: A much larger clone lies one base from this, so it may be a read error. V usage is TRBV29-1 and J usage is TRBJ2-2; 10 positions agree with TRBD1. This CDR3 spans 16 amino acids. CDR1 is SQVTM and CDR2 is ANQGSEA in the germline V gene. The CDR3 reads CSVGGGQGRNIGELFF. DNA of the CDR3: TGCAGCGTTGGGGGGGGACAGGGGAGGAACATCGGGGAGCTGTTTTTT.

The table lists this clonotype with a few counts. The V call is TRBV10-3, the J call TRBJ2-7, with 11 bases lining up with TRBD1. The V segment lost 4 bases and the J segment 5 bases; nucleotides outside the gene matches: 13. CDR1 is ENHRY and CDR2 is SYGVKD in the germline V gene. This CDR3 region has 17 residues. The CDR3 DNA reads TGTGCCATCAGTGCCTTCGCAACCGGGACAGGGGGAAACGAGCAGTACTTC. Protein sequence: CAISAFATGTGGNEQYF.

This clonotype was detected only a few times. The V and J genes are TRBV4-1 and TRBJ1-2; no clear D gene. This CDR3 has 13 residues. The V end was cut by 4 bases, the J end by 8 bases, with 14 bases between. From germline, CDR1 is MGHRA and CDR2 YSYEKL. DNA of the CDR3: TGCGCCAGCAGCCCGGTGGCCGCGGGGGGCTACACCTTC. It encodes CASSPVAAGGYTF.

With respect to this clonotype: A much bigger clone sits one base away, suggesting this may be a read error. The chain has TRBV20-1 and TRBJ1-6; TRBD1 might be the D (5 bases). This CDR3 is built from 15 residues. Germline V lookup: CDR1 DFQATT, CDR2 SNEGSKA (reference sequence). Trimming removed 2 bases from V and 11 bases from J, with 19 bases in between. The CDR3 sequence is CSARNPGTAAAPLHF. Written as DNA, the CDR3 is TGCAGTGCTAGAAATCCCGGGACGGCGGCGGCACCCCTCCACTTT.

The table lists this clonotype with many counts. This chain connects TRBV6-5 to TRBJ1-2, with D unresolved. V lost 2 bases to trimming and J lost 7 bases, with 11 bases between them. Germline-derived CDR1 and CDR2 are MNHEY and SVGAGI. The CDR3 loop spans 13 amino acids. The CDR3 spells CASSYARETGYTF. The CDR3 region has the DNA TGTGCCAGCAGTTACGCGAGGGAGACTGGCTACACCTTC.

This clonotype was found many times. The rearrangement joins TRBV7-9 to TRBJ1-1; D is unresolved. The germline CDR1 and CDR2 sequences are SEHNR and FQNEAQ (reference sequence). Trimming took 2 bases from V and 0 from J, leaving 7 bases between them. The length of the CDR3 is 14 residues. CDR3 sequence (DNA): TGTGCCAGCAGCTTATCATCCGTGAACACTGAAGCTTTCTTT. Translating it yields CASSLSSVNTEAFF.

V is TRBV20-1 and J is TRBJ1-3; 10 bases line up with TRBD1. The germline V gene encodes CDR1 DFQATT and CDR2 SNEGSKA (reference sequence). The CDR3 runs to 18 residues. After removal of 1 base from V and 0 bases from J, the junction contained 9 bases not matched to a gene. The CDR3 region is CSARGGTGALLSGNTIYF. CDR3 DNA: TGCAGTGCTAGAGGGGGGACAGGGGCCCTACTCTCTGGAAACACCATATATTTT.

V is TRBV11-1 and J is TRBJ2-5; D remains unclear. This CDR3 is built from 15 residues. Trimming took off 6 bases at V and 0 bases at J, with 14 bases between the two ends. Germline CDR1 reads SGHAT; CDR2 reads FQDESV (reference sequence). CDR3 sequence reads: CASSYSEAYQETQYF. The CDR3 region has the DNA TGTGCCAGCAGTTACTCGGAAGCATACCAAGAGACCCAGTACTTC. Complete variable domain (other parts from reference TRBV11-1 and TRBJ2-5): EAEVAQSPRYKITEKSQAVAFWCDPISGHATLYWYRQILGQGPELLVQFQDESVVDDSQLPKDRFSAERLKGVDSTLKIQPAELGDSAMYLCASSYSEAYQETQYFGPGTRLLVL.

The rearrangement uses TRBV6-1 and TRBJ1-3; a weak D match, TRBD1 (5 bases). CDR1 MNHNS and CDR2 SASEGT come from the germline V gene. V was clipped by 8 bases and J by 0 bases, with 11 bases between them. This CDR3 contains 14 residues. CDR3 amino acids: CASGQGFSGNTIYF. The CDR3 bases are TGTGCCAGCGGACAAGGTTTCTCTGGAAACACCATATATTTT.

The chain couples TRBV5-5 to TRBJ1-4; 9 nucleotides agree with TRBD1. Germline values: CDR1 SGHKS, CDR2 YYEKEE (reference sequence). The CDR3 covers 15 residues. With V trimmed by 2 bases and J by 6 bases, 5 bases remained unmatched. CDR3 bases: TGTGCCAGCAGCTTACAGGGGGCGCGGGATGAAAAACTGTTTTTT. It codes for CASSLQGARDEKLFF.